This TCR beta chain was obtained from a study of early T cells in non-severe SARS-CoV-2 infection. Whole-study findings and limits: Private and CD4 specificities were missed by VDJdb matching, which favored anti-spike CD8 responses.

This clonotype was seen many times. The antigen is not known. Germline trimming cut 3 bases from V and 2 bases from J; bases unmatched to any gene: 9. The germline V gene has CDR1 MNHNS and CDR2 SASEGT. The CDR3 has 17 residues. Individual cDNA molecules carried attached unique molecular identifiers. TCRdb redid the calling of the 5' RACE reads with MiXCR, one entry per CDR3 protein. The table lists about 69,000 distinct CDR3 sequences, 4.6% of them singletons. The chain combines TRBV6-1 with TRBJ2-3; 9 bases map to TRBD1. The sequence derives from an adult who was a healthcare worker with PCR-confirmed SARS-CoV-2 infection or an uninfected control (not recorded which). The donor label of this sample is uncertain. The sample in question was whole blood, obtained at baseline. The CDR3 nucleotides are TGTGCCAGCAGTGATGTGGACAGGGGTTATACCACAGATACGCAGTATTTT. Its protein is CASSDVDRGYTTDTQYF.